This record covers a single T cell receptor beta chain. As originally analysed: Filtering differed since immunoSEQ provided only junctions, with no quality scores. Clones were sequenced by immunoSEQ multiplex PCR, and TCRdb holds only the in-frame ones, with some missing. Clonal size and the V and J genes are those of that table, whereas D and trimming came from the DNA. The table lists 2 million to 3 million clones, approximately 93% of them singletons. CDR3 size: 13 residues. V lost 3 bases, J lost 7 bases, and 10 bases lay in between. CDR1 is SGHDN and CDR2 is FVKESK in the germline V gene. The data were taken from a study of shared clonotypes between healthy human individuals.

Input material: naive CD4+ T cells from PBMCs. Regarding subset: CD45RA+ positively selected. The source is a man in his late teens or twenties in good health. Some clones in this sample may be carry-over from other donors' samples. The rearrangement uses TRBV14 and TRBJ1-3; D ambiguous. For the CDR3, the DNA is TGTGCCAGCAGCCAGACGGTACGGAACACCATATATTTT. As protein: CASSQTVRNTIYF.